The next 24 T cell receptor beta chains were all read from a single sample in a study of human T cells and chemical hapten exposure. Time point described: patch test 3, about 24 weeks after DPC sensitization. Specified treatment: therapeutic diphenylcyclopropenone sensitization with weekly scalp DPC. TCRdb used MiXCR to reprocess the RACE reads, holding one entry per CDR3 protein. The sample shows 70,000 to 90,000 distinct CDR3 sequences, roughly 10% of them seen only once. Material: whole blood, obtained in connection with sensitization to the hapten diphenylcyclopropenone (DPC). The origin of the receptors is a woman aged 45-60 years with alopecia areata. Some clones in this sample may be carry-over from other donors' samples.

The table lists this clonotype with a few counts. The V gene is TRBV20-1, the J gene TRBJ2-7; 10 bases match TRBD2. Germline lookup yields CDR1 DFQATT and CDR2 SNEGSKA (reference sequence). CDR3 size: 14 residues. Trimming at V came to 5 bases and at J to 5 bases, leaving 9 bases not matched to a gene. The CDR3 DNA follows: TGCAGTGCTCCCCCTAGCGGGAGTCCAAACGAGCAGTACTTC. It yields the protein CSAPPSGSPNEQYF.

This clonotype was recorded many times. This sequence joins TRBV5-1 and TRBJ2-3; D not resolved. CDR1 SGHRS and CDR2 YFSETQ come from the germline V gene. V lost 4 bases and J 3 bases, leaving 15 bases between the germline ends. This CDR3 comprises 15 residues. CDR3 sequence (DNA): TGCGCCAGCAGCCCTGGGCCCGATCGGACAGATACGCAGTATTTT. As protein: CASSPGPDRTDTQYF.

This clonotype showed up many times. The chain couples TRBV30 to TRBJ1-2, with a possible D match to TRBD1 (5 bases). Trimming took off 5 bases at V and 4 bases at J, with 14 bases between the two ends. The germline V gene has CDR1 GTSNPN and CDR2 SVGIG (reference sequence). CDR3 length equals 13 residues. The DNA for the CDR3 is TGTGCCTGGGTTGAGGAGGGGTTCTATGGCTACACCTTC. As protein: CAWVEEGFYGYTF.

This clonotype was observed at least ten times. The chain recombines TRBV4-3 with TRBJ2-1, with 14 bases identical to TRBD2. With V trimmed by 5 bases and J by 7 bases, 4 bases remained unmatched. Germline V gives CDR1 LGHNA, CDR2 YSLEER. This CDR3 is built from 15 residues. The CDR3 region is CASSSGTSGRNEQFF. The CDR3, as DNA: TGCGCCAGCAGCTCCGGGACTAGCGGGAGAAATGAGCAGTTCTTC.

This clonotype was recorded at least ten times. The chain carries TRBV7-2 and TRBJ2-7, with 7 nucleotides matching TRBD2. CDR3 length: 14 residues. Trimming removed 2 bases from V and 0 bases from J; junction bases left unmatched: 1. Germline V gene sequence: CDR1 SGHTA, CDR2 FQGNSA. The CDR3 is CASSLLAASYEQYF. The CDR3 region has the DNA TGTGCCAGCAGCTTACTAGCGGCCTCCTACGAGCAGTACTTC.

This clonotype was picked up a small number of times. The chain combines TRBV19 with TRBJ1-4; possibly TRBD1 for D (5 bases). The CDR3 consists of 12 residues. Trimming stripped 9 bases from V and 5 bases from J, with 10 bases between. The germline CDR1 and CDR2 sequences are LNHDA and SQIVND (reference sequence). CDR3: CASRDGNEKLFF. The CDR3 nucleotides read TGTGCCAGCCGGGACGGGAATGAAAAACTGTTTTTT. Full variable domain (remainder filled in from reference TRBV19 and TRBJ1-4): DGGITQSPKYLFRKEGQNVTLSCEQNLNHDAMYWYRQDPGQGLRLIYYSQIVNDFQKGDIAEGYSVSREKKESFPLTVTSAQKNPTAFYLCASRDGNEKLFFGSGTQLSVL.

Turning to this clonotype: A read error may explain this, as a much larger clone is one base away. The J gene is TRBJ1-5, the V gene TRBV30, with D perhaps TRBD1 (6 bases). Germline CDR1 and CDR2: GTSNPN and SVGIG (reference sequence). CDR3 length: 12 amino acids. CDR3 nucleotides: TGTACCTGGGGACACAGCAATCAGCCCCAGCATTTT. Translation gives CTWGHSNQPQHF.

This chain uses TRBV28 with TRBJ2-1, with TRBD1 matching over 11 bases. Germline V gene data show CDR1 as MDHEN and CDR2 as SYDVKM. The length of the CDR3 is 15 residues. Trimming cost V 5 bases and J 6 bases; bases outside gene matches: 6. This chain's CDR3 is CASSQTGTGGNEQFF. The CDR3 nucleotides read TGTGCCAGCAGTCAAACCGGGACAGGGGGCAATGAGCAGTTCTTC. The full variable domain, with the rest looked up from reference TRBV28 and TRBJ2-1, is DVKVTQSSRYLVKRTGEKVFLECVQDMDHENMFWYRQDPGLGLRLIYFSYDVKMKEKGDIPEGYSVSREKKERFSLILESASTNQTSMYLCASSQTGTGGNEQFFGPGTRLTVL.

V is TRBV7-2 and J is TRBJ2-2; possibly TRBD2 for D (6 bases). Looked up from germline, CDR1 is SGHTA and CDR2 is FQGNSA. The CDR3 extends over 14 amino acids. Trimming shortened V by 0 bases and J by 7 bases, and 9 bases separated the two germline ends. CDR3 loop: CASSLALANGELFF. DNA of the CDR3: TGTGCCAGCAGCTTAGCACTAGCAAACGGGGAGCTGTTTTTT.

In its sample, this clonotype was seen a few times. This chain connects TRBV19 to TRBJ2-1, with 9 bases fitting TRBD1. V shed 3 bases, J shed 7 bases, and the junction held 7 bases outside the gene matches. Germline CDR1 reads LNHDA; CDR2 reads SQIVND (reference sequence). The CDR3 totals 15 residues. DNA for the CDR3: TGTGCCAGTAGTATTGGACAGGGGATGGTGAATGAGCAGTTCTTC. As protein: CASSIGQGMVNEQFF.

This clonotype was detected ten times or more. The rearrangement links TRBV7-3 to TRBJ1-2, with D perhaps matching TRBD1 (6 bases). V was cut by 1 base and J by 1 base, with 13 bases left in between. Germline CDR1 SGHTA, CDR2 FQGTGA. CDR3 length equals 16 residues. CDR3 bases: TGTGCCAGCAGCTTAAAAGGGGGTCGGGGTAACTATGGCTACACCTTC. It yields the protein CASSLKGGRGNYGYTF.

This clonotype was seen ten or more times. The chain uses TRBV18 and TRBJ2-1; D may be TRBD2 (5 bases). The V end lost 1 base, the J end lost 7 bases, and 8 bases lay between the germline ends. Germline CDR1 reads KGHSH; CDR2 reads LQKENI. This CDR3 has 13 amino acids. This CDR3 is CASSPQRGNEQFF. The DNA for the CDR3 is TGTGCCAGCTCACCACAGAGAGGGAATGAGCAGTTCTTC.

This clonotype was observed at least ten times. The chain has TRBV7-9 and TRBJ2-7, with 7 bases fitting TRBD1. The germline V gene encodes CDR1 SEHNR and CDR2 FQNEAQ (reference sequence). The CDR3 is 14 amino acids. The V and J ends lost 4 bases and 0 bases, in that order; junction bases with no gene match: 3. DNA for the CDR3: TGTGCCAGCAGCTCCCGGGACAGCTCCTACGAGCAGTACTTC. As protein: CASSSRDSSYEQYF. The complete variable domain, with remaining parts taken from reference TRBV7-9 and TRBJ2-7, reads DTGVSQNPRHKITKRGQNVTFRCDPISEHNRLYWYRQTLGQGPEFLTYFQNEAQLEKSRLLSDRFSAERPKGSFSTLEIQRTEQGDSAMYLCASSSRDSSYEQYFGPGTRLTVT.

This clonotype was detected ten times or more. The gene calls are TRBV30 and TRBJ2-5, with D tentatively TRBD2 (5 bases). From germline, CDR1 is GTSNPN and CDR2 SVGIG (reference sequence). Trimming took off 1 base at V and 6 bases at J, with 6 bases between the two ends. The CDR3 sequence is 11 residues long. The CDR3 sequence is CAWSGGQTQYF. The CDR3 DNA sequence: TGTGCCTGGAGTGGCGGGCAGACCCAGTACTTC.

This CDR3 reads CASSVRGPPGDEQFF. The CDR3 DNA is TGTGCCAGCAGTGTCCGAGGCCCCCCCGGCGATGAGCAGTTCTTC. The V gene is TRBV5-5, the J gene TRBJ2-1; no clear D. Looked up from germline, CDR1 is SGHKS and CDR2 is YYEKEE (reference sequence). Trimming took 5 bases from V and 8 from J, leaving 20 bases between them. This CDR3 spans 15 amino acids. Based on the CDR3 plus reference TRBV5-5 and TRBJ2-1, the full variable domain is DAGVTQSPTHLIKTRGQQVTLRCSPISGHKSVSWYQQVLGQGPQFIFQYYEKEERGRGNFPDRFSARQFPNYSSELNVNALLLGDSALYLCASSVRGPPGDEQFFGPGTRLTVL.

At least ten counts were recorded for this clonotype. J is TRBJ2-1 and V is TRBV6-6, with 8 nucleotides matching TRBD2. Germline loops: CDR1 MNHNY, CDR2 SVGAGI (reference sequence). V was clipped by 4 bases and J by 1 base; unmatched bases: 6. This CDR3 is built from 16 residues. The CDR3 DNA reads TGTGCCAGCAGTTTCGGTAGCGGGAATTCCTACAATGAGCAGTTCTTC. Its translation: CASSFGSGNSYNEQFF.

Ten or more counts support this clonotype. V and J are TRBV2 and TRBJ1-5; D is possibly TRBD1 (6 bases). The ends were cut back, 5 bases at V and 0 bases at J, with 11 bases in the middle. This CDR3 contains 15 residues. The germline V gene has CDR1 SNHLY and CDR2 FYNNEI. CDR3 sequence reads: CASSIQGYSNQPQHF. Here the CDR3 DNA reads TGTGCCAGCAGTATACAGGGATATAGCAATCAGCCCCAGCATTTT.

V is TRBV6-5 and J is TRBJ1-1; D remains unclear. V was cut by 5 bases and J by 8 bases, with 12 bases left in between. Germline lookup yields CDR1 MNHEY and CDR2 SVGAGI. The CDR3 extends over 12 amino acids. CDR3 in amino acids: CASSKRRAEAFF. The CDR3 DNA follows: TGTGCCAGCAGTAAGAGGCGGGCCGAAGCTTTCTTT.

This chain uses TRBV7-2 with TRBJ2-3, with D possibly matching TRBD2 (5 bases). The CDR3 is 16 residues long. Germline loops: CDR1 SGHTA, CDR2 FQGNSA. With 1 base removed from V and 0 bases from J, the gap between germline ends came to 11 bases. CDR3 sequence: CASSLVLGVSTDTQYF. CDR3 sequence (DNA): TGTGCCAGCAGCTTAGTGTTGGGAGTCAGCACAGATACGCAGTATTTT.

This clonotype showed up just a few times. The rearrangement uses TRBV12-3 or TRBV12-4 and TRBJ1-5; a weak D match, TRBD1 (6 bases). The CDR3 length is 14 residues. V lost 2 bases and J lost 6, with 11 bases in between. The CDR3 reads CASSLIGGAQPQHF. Written as DNA, the CDR3 is TGTGCCAGCAGTTTAATCGGGGGGGCTCAGCCCCAGCATTTT.

This clonotype was found a few times. The chain links TRBV5-6 to TRBJ2-4, with D tentatively TRBD1 (6 bases). V lost 4 bases to trimming and J lost 0 bases, with 17 bases between them. The CDR3 sequence is 17 residues long. Germline loops: CDR1 SGHDT, CDR2 YYEEEE. CDR3 DNA: TGTGCCAGCAGCCCCGTCAAAAGGGGGAGAGCCAAAAACATTCAGTACTTC. It specifies CASSPVKRGRAKNIQYF.

This clonotype was observed many times. The chain uses TRBV21-1 and TRBJ1-5. TRBV21-1 counts as a pseudogene. CDR3 length: 15 amino acids. CDR3 protein: CASSRSSRMNQPQHF. As DNA, the CDR3 is TGTGCCAGCAGCAGGTCTAGCCGTATGAATCAGCCCCAGCATTTT.

This clonotype was picked up a small number of times. The rearrangement joins TRBV29-1 to TRBJ2-5; TRBD1 aligns across 7 bases. J was trimmed by 1 base and V by 6 bases; bases with no gene match: 5. The CDR3 extends over 13 amino acids. From germline, CDR1 is SQVTM and CDR2 ANQGSEA. The CDR3: CSVRQGPQETQYF. CDR3 DNA sequence: TGCAGCGTAAGACAGGGACCCCAAGAGACCCAGTACTTC.

This clonotype was detected ten times or more. This chain joins TRBV7-3 and TRBJ2-5; the D call may be TRBD1 or TRBD2 (5 bases each). Trimming took off 4 bases at V and 8 bases at J, with 17 bases between the two ends. CDR1 and CDR2 (germline): SGHTA, FQGTGA. The CDR3 runs 14 residues. CDR3 nucleotide sequence: TGTGCCAGCAGCTCCGCCGGGACGGGCACTACCCAGTACTTC. The encoded protein is CASSSAGTGTTQYF.